A single TCR beta chain is shown here with its context. Antigen specificity is unknown. This CDR3 comprises 14 residues. Germline V gives CDR1 KGHSY, CDR2 FQNENV. Trimming cost V 1 base and J 3 bases, with 9 bases left between them. This specimen belongs to a study of Ad26.COV2.S vaccination and SARS-CoV-2 variants. Regarding the study as a whole: Assessments of TCR breadth and depth may have underestimated the total T cell responses.

Clones were sequenced by immunoSEQ multiplex PCR, and TCRdb holds only the in-frame ones, with some missing. The table shows more than 300,000 clones, with more than 70% occurring only once. Treatment indicated: some 20 received Ad26.COV2.S at low or high dose, single or two shots; about 5 received placebo; per-sample allocation not given. At day 63 after the first vaccine or placebo injection, samples were drawn. The sample consisted of peripheral blood, taken in a trial of Ad26.COV2.S vaccine versus placebo. The clonotype comes from a person aged 18-65 years who received the Ad26.COV2.S COVID-19 vaccine or a placebo. The J gene is TRBJ1-2, the V gene TRBV16; weak D call: TRBD1 (6 bases). CDR3 region: CASSQYRDDYGYTF. CDR3 DNA: TGTGCCAGCAGCCAATACAGGGATGACTATGGCTACACCTTC.